A single TCR beta chain is shown here with its context. Antigen specificity is unknown. The sample belongs to a study of response to subunit inactivated influenza vaccine. Study-level findings and limits: It was the authors' suggestion that each seasonal influenza vaccination recruits few new T cells.

The CDR3 has 18 amino acids. TCRdb processed the RT-PCR reads anew with MiXCR; each CDR3 protein has one entry. Of hundreds of thousands of distinct CDR3 sequences listed, 15% to 18% are singletons. The source was PBMCs from blood, collected approximately 13 days after vaccination. The receptor comes from a man aged 45 to 65 who received an inactivated influenza vaccine. The V call is TRBV21-1, the J call TRBJ2-6; TRBD1 was called by the table and not checked on the DNA. TRBV21-1 is tagged as a pseudogene. CDR3 coding DNA: TGTGCCAGCAGCAAAGGTCATCCGGGACATACTGGGGCCAACGTCCTGACTTTC. This translates into CASSKGHPGHTGANVLTF.